This T cell receptor (beta chain) was sequenced in a study of OX40 agonist ivuxolimab in advanced cancers. Assay used: immunoSEQ multiplex PCR; TCRdb lists only in-frame clones, some missing. This sample carries under 100,000 clones, 75% to 90% of them seen once, and the ten largest clones take about 2.3%. This CDR3 spans 17 amino acids. Trimming removed 5 bases at V and 7 bases at J, with 23 bases between. The V gene's germline CDR1 is KGHSH and CDR2 LQKENI. Peripheral blood came from all dose cohorts at three timepoints. This rearrangement joins TRBV18 to TRBJ2-2; weak D call: TRBD1 (6 bases). The receptor was derived from an adult with an advanced solid tumor such as melanoma, head and neck, liver or kidney cancer. The sample in question was CD4+ or CD8+ T cells sorted from blood, obtained in a trial of the OX40 agonist ivuxolimab. CDR3 protein: CASSFLLAGAASGELFF. CDR3 DNA sequence: TGTGCCAGCTCATTCCTCTTGGCAGGGGCCGCGAGCGGGGAGCTGTTTTTT. The full variable domain, rest sourced from reference TRBV18 and TRBJ2-2, is NAGVMQNPRHLVRRRGQEARLRCSPMKGHSHVYWYRQLPEEGLKFMVYLQKENIIDESGMPKERFSAEFPKEGPSILRIQQVVRGDSAAYFCASSFLLAGAASGELFFGEGSRLTVL.